The source of this T cell receptor beta chain is a study of cytomegalovirus exposure and HLA in healthy donors. The length of the CDR3 is 16 residues. V trimming: 5 bases; J trimming: 8 bases; junction bases outside the gene matches: 12. Germline V gene sequence: CDR1 MNHNY, CDR2 SVGAGI (reference sequence). PCR was performed using 60 Vbeta and 13 Jbeta primers. The data were produced by immunoSEQ multiplex PCR, yet TCRdb's version contains in-frame clones alone and is incomplete. The repertoire holds around 90,000 clones, around 86% seen once, with approximately 10% in the top ten. The gene calls are TRBV6-6 and TRBJ1-4; 9 positions agree with TRBD1. The sequenced sample consisted of PBMCs. The receptor was isolated from a young man in good health and CMV-seropositive. CDR3: CASSHRPGTGTEKLFF. CDR3 nucleotides: TGTGCCAGCAGTCACCGTCCCGGGACAGGGACCGAAAAACTGTTTTTT.